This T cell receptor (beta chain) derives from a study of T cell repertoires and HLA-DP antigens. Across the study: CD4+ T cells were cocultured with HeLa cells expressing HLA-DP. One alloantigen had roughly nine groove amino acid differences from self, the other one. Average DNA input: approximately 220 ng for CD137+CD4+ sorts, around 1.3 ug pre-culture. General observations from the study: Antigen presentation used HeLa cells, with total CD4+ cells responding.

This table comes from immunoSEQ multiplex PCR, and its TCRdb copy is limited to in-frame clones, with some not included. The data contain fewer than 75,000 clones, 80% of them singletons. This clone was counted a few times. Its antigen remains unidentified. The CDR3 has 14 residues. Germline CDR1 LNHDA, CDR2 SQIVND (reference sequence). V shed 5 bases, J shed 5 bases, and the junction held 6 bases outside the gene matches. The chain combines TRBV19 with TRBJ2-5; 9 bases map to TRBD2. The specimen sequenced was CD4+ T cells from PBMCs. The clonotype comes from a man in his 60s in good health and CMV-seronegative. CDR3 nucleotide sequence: TGTGCCAGTAGTCTCGGGACTAGCCCCGAGACCCAGTACTTC. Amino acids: CASSLGTSPETQYF.